This entry is about one T cell receptor beta chain. Its matching antigen is unknown. This entry comes from a study of OX40 agonist ivuxolimab in advanced cancers. Study conclusions and caveats: By week 6 at 0.1 to 3.0 mg/kg, blood CD4+ and CD8+ T cells had expanded clonally. Which antigen the expanded peripheral T cells recognized is unknown.

This table comes from immunoSEQ multiplex PCR, and its TCRdb copy is limited to in-frame clones, with some not included. The repertoire holds some 34,000 clones, with more than 80% as singletons. The V segment lost 5 bases and the J segment 5 bases; nucleotides outside the gene matches: 15. The germline V gene has CDR1 SGHVS and CDR2 FNYEAQ. The CDR3 extends over 16 amino acids. The V call is TRBV7-6, the J call TRBJ2-7; 7 bases line up with TRBD1. Sequencing used CD4+ or CD8+ T cells sorted from blood, obtained in a trial of the OX40 agonist ivuxolimab. The TCR comes from an adult with an advanced solid tumor such as melanoma, head and neck, liver or kidney cancer. The CDR3 spells CASSPQTGPRGHEQYF. The DNA of the CDR3 is TGTGCCAGCAGCCCGCAGACAGGGCCCAGGGGTCACGAGCAGTACTTC.